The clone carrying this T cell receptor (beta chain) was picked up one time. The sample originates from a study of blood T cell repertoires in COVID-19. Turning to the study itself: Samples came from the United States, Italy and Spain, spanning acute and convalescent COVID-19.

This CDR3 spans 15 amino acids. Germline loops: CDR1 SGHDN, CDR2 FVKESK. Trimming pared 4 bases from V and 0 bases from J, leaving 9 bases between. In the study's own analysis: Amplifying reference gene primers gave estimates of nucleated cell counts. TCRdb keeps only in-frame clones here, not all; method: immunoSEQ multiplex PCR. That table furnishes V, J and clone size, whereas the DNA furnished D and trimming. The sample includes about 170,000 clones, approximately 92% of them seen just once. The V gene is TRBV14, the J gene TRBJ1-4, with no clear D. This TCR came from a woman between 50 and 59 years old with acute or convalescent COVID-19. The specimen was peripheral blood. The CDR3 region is CASSPRFATNEKLFF. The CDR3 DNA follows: TGTGCCAGCAGCCCTCGTTTTGCAACTAATGAAAAACTGTTTTTT.